One sample yielded the 32 T cell receptor beta chains listed below, sequenced in a study of blood T cell repertoires in COVID-19 (dated by TCRdb to 2020 to 2021). The library came from the immunoSEQ multiplex PCR assay. Entries here come from immuneACCESS through TCRdb and include only in-frame sequences with V and J called. Some clones fail to appear in such tables; in the studies checked, an unresolved V gene covers under half of the shortfall, and the cause of the remainder is unknown. A total of roughly 250,000 clones appear in this sample, over 75% of them only once. The leading ten clones occupy roughly 2% of the sample. What was sequenced was peripheral blood. These receptors originate from a woman aged 40 to 49 who had recovered from COVID-19.

The chain combines TRBV7-9 with TRBJ2-3, with 7 bases identical to TRBD2. The CDR3 consists of 18 residues. Germline values: CDR1 SEHNR, CDR2 FQNEAQ (reference sequence). V dropped 0 bases and J dropped 0; count of bases not matched to a gene: 9. Here the CDR3 reads CASSLARALAASTDTQYF. The CDR3, as DNA: TGTGCCAGCAGCTTAGCCCGGGCGCTAGCGGCTAGCACAGATACGCAGTATTTT.

The chain uses TRBV18 and TRBJ2-1; 7 nucleotides match TRBD2. J lost 6 bases, V lost 4 bases, and 9 bases had no gene match. The CDR3 length is 15 residues. Germline assignment: CDR1 KGHSH and CDR2 LQKENI. In DNA form, the CDR3 reads TGTGCCAGCTCACTCCCGGGACTACCCTCCAATGAGCAGTTCTTC. Amino acid sequence: CASSLPGLPSNEQFF.

The chain recombines TRBV19 with TRBJ2-1; TRBD2 agrees at 9 bases. Germline V lookup: CDR1 LNHDA, CDR2 SQIVND (reference sequence). Trimming at V came to 5 bases and at J to 4 bases, leaving 6 bases not matched to a gene. The CDR3 loop spans 15 amino acids. Written as DNA, the CDR3 is TGTGCCAGTAGTCGGGCGGGAGGGAGTTACAATGAGCAGTTCTTC. Translated, it gives CASSRAGGSYNEQFF.

In this sample, this clone turned up many times. V gene TRBV7-8 combines with J gene TRBJ2-7; TRBD2 aligns across 9 bases. The CDR3 extends over 18 amino acids. The V segment lost 4 bases and the J segment 6 bases; nucleotides outside the gene matches: 19. Germline V gives CDR1 SGHVS, CDR2 FQNEAQ. The CDR3 here is CASSSPEGSSGGYGEQYF. CDR3 sequence (DNA): TGTGCCAGCAGCTCCCCCGAAGGGTCGAGCGGGGGGTATGGCGAGCAGTACTTC.

This chain joins TRBV3-1 (or the pseudogene TRBV3-2) and TRBJ2-1; the D gene is possibly TRBD2 (5 bases). The CDR3 loop spans 13 amino acids. V was pared by 3 bases and J by 4 bases, with 7 bases between. Looked up from germline, CDR1 is LGHDT and CDR2 is YNNKEL (reference sequence). CDR3 amino acids: CASSQEEYNEQFF. The CDR3, as DNA: TGTGCCAGCAGCCAGGAGGAATACAATGAGCAGTTCTTC.

This clone was recorded only once. This chain connects TRBV6-5 to TRBJ2-7; 11 positions agree with TRBD1. V lost 5 bases and J lost 6; bases outside the gene matches: 9. The CDR3 totals 15 residues. Germline lookup yields CDR1 MNHEY and CDR2 SVGAGI. CDR3 DNA: TGTGCCAGCAGTCTTGGACAGGGGGCGAGAGGCGAGCAGTACTTC. It translates to CASSLGQGARGEQYF.

The genes are TRBV7-2 and TRBJ1-2; 9 nucleotides agree with TRBD1. The V gene end was trimmed by 0 bases and the J gene end by 2 bases; junction bases not matched to a gene: 4. CDR3 size: 16 residues. Germline V CDR1 and CDR2: SGHTA, FQGNSA. In DNA, the CDR3 is TGTGCCAGCAGCTTAGCAACACAGGGGGCAAACTATGGCTACACCTTC. Amino acid sequence: CASSLATQGANYGYTF.

The chain joins TRBV7-3 to TRBJ1-6; D possibly corresponds to TRBD1 (5 bases). V lost 5 bases, J lost 7 bases, and 15 bases lay in between. Germline loops: CDR1 SGHTA, CDR2 FQGTGA. The CDR3 has 15 amino acids. The CDR3 region has the DNA TGTGCCAGCAGCGCCCAGGGAGGAATAAATTCACCCCTCCACTTT. It yields the protein CASSAQGGINSPLHF.

The J gene is TRBJ1-1, the V gene TRBV15, with a tentative D call TRBD1 (5 bases). From germline, CDR1 is LNHNV and CDR2 YYDKDF (reference sequence). This CDR3 is 14 amino acids long. V shed 0 bases and J shed 4 bases, with 9 bases lying between them. CDR3 DNA: TGTGCCACCAGCAGAGATATCGGGGGCACTGAAGCTTTCTTT. This encodes CATSRDIGGTEAFF.

This chain links TRBV3-1 (or the pseudogene TRBV3-2) with TRBJ2-1, with TRBD2 identical over 9 bases. Looked up from germline, CDR1 is LGHDT and CDR2 is YNNKEL (reference sequence). After removal of 4 bases from V and 9 bases from J, the junction contained 16 bases not matched to a gene. The CDR3 extends over 17 amino acids. Here the CDR3 DNA reads TGTGCCAGCAGCCGATGGTCAAATAGCGGGGGAGCGATTGAGCAGTTCTTC. Translated, it gives CASSRWSNSGGAIEQFF.

The chain links TRBV6-5 to TRBJ1-5; possible D gene TRBD1, 5 bases. V was cut by 5 bases and J by 6 bases, with 14 bases left in between. Per germline, CDR1 MNHEY and CDR2 SVGAGI. This CDR3 contains 14 residues. CDR3 sequence reads: CASSLGGGVQPQHF. CDR3 coding DNA: TGTGCCAGCAGTCTAGGCGGGGGGGTTCAGCCCCAGCATTTT.

For this clone: At one of its ends the junction is not consistent with the germline gene, which may arise from a read error. CDR3 bases: TGCGCCAGCAGCCAAGATCAGCCACAGGGGTCTCTCTTCTTC. Translated: CASSQDQPQGSLFF. The chain uses TRBV4-3 and TRBJ1-2; 7 nucleotides match TRBD1. Germline V gene lookup returns CDR1 LGHNA and CDR2 YSLEER. The CDR3 covers 14 residues.

The gene calls are TRBV7-6 and TRBJ2-1; TRBD1 is a possible D gene (7 bases). V was trimmed by 6 bases and J by 0 bases, leaving 15 bases between them. The CDR3 length is 16 residues. Germline V gene data show CDR1 as SGHVS and CDR2 as FNYEAQ. CDR3 protein: CASRPLRDSSYNEQFF. In DNA form, the CDR3 reads TGTGCCAGCAGACCTTTGCGGGACAGCTCCTACAATGAGCAGTTCTTC.

As DNA, the CDR3 is TGTGCCAGCAGCTTAGTGGTGAGCTCTGGAAACACCATATATTTT. Protein sequence: CASSLVVSSGNTIYF. The chain combines TRBV7-9 with TRBJ1-3; unclear D gene. V shed 1 base and J shed 0 bases, with 7 bases lying between them. CDR3 length: 15 amino acids. CDR1 and CDR2 (germline): SEHNR, FQNEAQ (reference sequence).

This sequence joins TRBV5-8 and TRBJ2-7; D remains unclear. The CDR3 has 12 amino acids. The germline V gene encodes CDR1 SGHTS and CDR2 YDEGEE. Trimming removed 2 bases at V and 12 bases at J, with 15 bases between. The CDR3 sequence: CASSFNAVRLYF. The CDR3 DNA sequence: TGTGCCAGCAGCTTTAACGCAGTCCGCCTGTACTTC.

This clone came up a few times. The chain employs TRBV9 and TRBJ2-7, with 12 positions matching TRBD2. This CDR3 contains 18 residues. Germline V gene lookup returns CDR1 SGDLS and CDR2 YYNGEE. V lost 2 bases to trimming and J lost 2 bases; unmatched junction nucleotides: 11. CDR3 sequence reads: CASSVGPVLAGGPYEQYF. The CDR3 nucleotides are TGTGCCAGCAGCGTGGGACCTGTTCTAGCGGGAGGGCCCTACGAGCAGTACTTC.

This clone was detected once. This rearrangement joins TRBV24-1 to TRBJ2-3; 8 positions match TRBD1. CDR1 and CDR2 (germline): KGHDR, SFDVKD. This CDR3 is 14 amino acids long. The V gene end was trimmed by 7 bases and the J gene end by 2 bases; junction bases not matched to a gene: 4. CDR3 in DNA: TGTGCCACCAGGGGGACAGGAATCACAGATACGCAGTATTTT. As protein: CATRGTGITDTQYF.

V is TRBV14 and J is TRBJ1-4; no firm D call. V lost 5 bases to trimming and J lost 7 bases, with 17 bases between them. There are 15 residues in the CDR3. Germline loops: CDR1 SGHDN, CDR2 FVKESK. The DNA of the CDR3 is TGTGCCAGCAGCTACGGACCGGGGAGAAGTGAAAAACTGTTTTTT. This translates into CASSYGPGRSEKLFF.

The rearrangement joins TRBV7-2 to TRBJ2-7; 10 nucleotides agree with TRBD2. CDR3 length equals 16 residues. V was pared by 1 base and J by 4 bases, with 7 bases of the junction left unmatched. Germline CDR1 reads SGHTA; CDR2 reads FQGNSA. In nucleotides, the CDR3 is TGTGCCAGCAGCTTAGGGCTAGCGGGAGATACGTACGAGCAGTACTTC. Residues: CASSLGLAGDTYEQYF. Filled out from reference TRBV7-2 and TRBJ2-7, the complete variable domain reads GAGVSQSPSNKVTEKGKDVELRCDPISGHTALYWYRQSLGQGLEFLIYFQGNSAPDKSGLPSDRFSAERTGGSVSTLTIQRTQQEDSAVYLCASSLGLAGDTYEQYFGPGTRLTVT.

This clone showed up just once. The genes are TRBV7-2 and TRBJ1-5; D ambiguous. Germline values: CDR1 SGHTA, CDR2 FQGNSA. V was clipped by 1 base and J by 4 bases, with 5 bases between them. The CDR3 covers 13 residues. CDR3 sequence (DNA): TGTGCCAGCAGCTTAGACAAGAATCAGCCCCAGCATTTT. This encodes CASSLDKNQPQHF.

This clone was detected once. The chain carries TRBV7-9 and TRBJ2-7; D is uncertain. The CDR3 extends over 13 amino acids. Trimming took off 1 base at V and 3 bases at J, with 7 bases between the two ends. Germline V gives CDR1 SEHNR, CDR2 FQNEAQ (reference sequence). The CDR3 reads CASSLDLGYEQYF. The CDR3 coding sequence is TGTGCCAGCAGCTTAGACCTCGGCTACGAGCAGTACTTC.

This clone was detected once. V and J are TRBV5-5 and TRBJ2-1; 7 nucleotides align to TRBD1. The germline V gene has CDR1 SGHKS and CDR2 YYEKEE (reference sequence). Germline trimming cut 0 bases from V and 2 bases from J; bases unmatched to any gene: 2. The CDR3 is 15 residues long. The chain's CDR3 is CASSLEGGAYNEQFF. DNA of the CDR3: TGTGCCAGCAGCTTGGAAGGGGGCGCCTACAATGAGCAGTTCTTC.

V usage is TRBV6-7 and J usage is TRBJ2-2; D gene uncertain. TRBV6-7 is recorded as an ORF, its role being uncertain. V was shortened by 5 bases and J by 8 bases, with 9 bases between the two germline ends. CDR3 size: 12 residues. As DNA, the CDR3 is TGTGCCAGCAGTCACCGGTCTGGGGAGCTGTTTTTT. It codes for CASSHRSGELFF.

The gene calls are TRBV15 and TRBJ1-4, with D perhaps TRBD1 (6 bases). V dropped 1 base and J dropped 7 bases, with 10 bases sitting between them. CDR1 and CDR2 from the germline V gene are LNHNV and YYDKDF (reference sequence). The CDR3 runs 14 residues. The CDR3: CATSRAGDGEKLFF. As DNA, the CDR3 is TGTGCCACCAGCAGAGCAGGGGACGGTGAAAAACTGTTTTTT.

The chain recombines TRBV2 with TRBJ2-7; D is perhaps TRBD1 (7 bases). V dropped 0 bases and J dropped 8 bases, with 17 bases sitting between them. In germline, CDR1 is SNHLY, CDR2 FYNNEI. The CDR3 runs 15 residues. The CDR3 nucleotides read TGTGCCAGCAGTGAAGCTAAATGGACAGGAGGGCAGCAGTACTTC. It codes for CASSEAKWTGGQQYF.

This clone was recorded only once. CDR3: CATSPWKGTERTGELFF. CDR3 in DNA: TGTGCCACCAGTCCTTGGAAGGGGACAGAAAGGACCGGGGAGCTGTTTTTT. The chain joins TRBV24-1 to TRBJ2-2; 7 bases map to TRBD1. The trim removed 6 bases at V and 5 bases at J, leaving 14 bases unmatched. Germline-derived CDR1 and CDR2 are KGHDR and SFDVKD. The CDR3 runs 17 residues.

This clone occurred a few times. The chain employs TRBV19 and TRBJ1-5; the D gene is possibly TRBD1 (5 bases). The germline gives CDR1 LNHDA, CDR2 SQIVND (reference sequence). CDR3 length equals 18 residues. The ends were cut back, 3 bases at V and 3 bases at J, with 21 bases in the middle. For the CDR3, the DNA is TGTGCCAGTAGTATTTGGCCCTCCGGGGGAGGGGACAATCAGCCCCAGCATTTT. This translates into CASSIWPSGGGDNQPQHF.

V usage is TRBV7-9 and J usage is TRBJ1-2, with D possibly TRBD1 on 5 matching bases. V dropped 4 bases and J dropped 3 bases, with 9 bases sitting between them. The CDR3 length is 13 residues. In germline, CDR1 is SEHNR, CDR2 FQNEAQ (reference sequence). The CDR3 is CASSSTVDYGYTF. The CDR3 coding sequence is TGTGCCAGCAGCTCGACAGTGGACTATGGCTACACCTTC. Together with reference TRBV7-9 and TRBJ1-2, the CDR3 gives the full variable domain: DTGVSQNPRHKITKRGQNVTFRCDPISEHNRLYWYRQTLGQGPEFLTYFQNEAQLEKSRLLSDRFSAERPKGSFSTLEIQRTEQGDSAMYLCASSSTVDYGYTFGSGTRLTVV.

As concerns this clone: Other DNA sequences in the sample encode the same CDR3. The CDR3 sequence is CASSLGLAGAQETQYF. The CDR3 DNA reads TGTGCCAGCAGCTTAGGACTAGCGGGAGCCCAAGAGACCCAGTACTTC. This chain uses TRBV7-2 with TRBJ2-5; 12 bases agree with TRBD2. The CDR3 has 16 residues. J was trimmed by 1 base and V by 1 base; bases with no gene match: 1. Germline loops: CDR1 SGHTA, CDR2 FQGNSA.

The V call is TRBV6-2 or TRBV6-3, the J call TRBJ1-4, with D maybe TRBD1 (5 bases). Deletions cut 6 bases from V and 6 bases from J, with 17 bases between. This CDR3 has 15 residues. In germline, CDR1 is MNHEY, CDR2 SVGEGT. Here the CDR3 reads CASSPNRFSDEKLFF. In nucleotides, the CDR3 is TGTGCCAGCAGCCCAAACAGGTTTTCAGATGAAAAACTGTTTTTT.

The CDR3 DNA is TGTGCCAGCAGTCCCCGGACAGGGCAAACCGGGGAGCTGTTTTTT. Its translation: CASSPRTGQTGELFF. This chain connects TRBV25-1 to TRBJ2-2, with 8 bases aligning to TRBD1. Germline CDR1 is MGHDK and CDR2 is SYGVNS. V was pared by 5 bases and J by 5 bases, with 7 bases of the junction left unmatched. This CDR3 region has 15 residues.

The J gene is TRBJ2-1, the V gene TRBV7-3, with unresolved D. The CDR3 consists of 13 residues. CDR1 is SGHTA, CDR2 FQGTGA, per germline. With 3 bases removed from V and 0 bases from J, the gap between germline ends came to 3 bases. CDR3 amino acids: CASSFNSYNEQFF. CDR3 nucleotides: TGTGCCAGCAGCTTTAACTCCTACAATGAGCAGTTCTTC.